This is a list of T cell receptor beta chains from one sample in a study of chemoradiotherapy in HPV16-positive cancers. Generated by immunoSEQ multiplex PCR, the TCRdb table keeps only in-frame clones and is missing some. The sample lists some 11,000 clones, around 68% occurring once. This specimen was taken from a patient who underwent chemoradiotherapy. The receptors were gathered from a human donor with HPV-associated anogenital cancer. CDR3s include the opening cysteine and the closing phenylalanine or tryptophan. The D gene is left open where the match is weak. Clone size appears in some rows only: once, few, many, or a class for an expanded clone.

abundance,j_gene,d_gene,v_gene,CDR3nt,CDR3aa
few,TRBJ2-7,TRBD2,TRBV4-1,TGCGCCAGCAGTCCCCTAGCGGGGGGGCCGTACGAGCAGTACTTC,CASSPLAGGPYEQYF
-,TRBJ1-5,-,TRBV19,TGTGCCAGTAGTATAGGCCGGGGCGGCAATCAGCCCCAGCATTTT,CASSIGRGGNQPQHF
-,TRBJ2-1,TRBD2,TRBV7-3,TGTGCCAGCAGCGCAAGAACTAGCGGGATGGCTTCCAATGAGCAGTTCTTC,CASSARTSGMASNEQFF
-,TRBJ2-7,TRBD2,TRBV19,TGTGCCAGTGGGACTAGCGGGAGGTTCTACGAGCAGTACTTC,CASGTSGRFYEQYF
-,TRBJ1-4,TRBD1,TRBV28,TGTGCCAGCGTAGACAGGGCTAGTGAAAAACTGTTTTTT,CASVDRASEKLFF
-,TRBJ2-5,TRBD2,TRBV28,TGTGCCAGCAGTCGTACTAGCGGGAGCAAGACCCAGTACTTC,CASSRTSGSKTQYF
-,TRBJ1-6,-,TRBV6-1,TGTGCCAGCAGTGCCGGGCCATACAATTCACCCCTCCACTTT,CASSAGPYNSPLHF
once,TRBJ1-2,-,TRBV15,TGTGCCACCAGTACAGGGAGTAACTATGGCTACACCTTC,CATSTGSNYGYTF
-,TRBJ1-4,-,TRBV14,TGTGCCAGCAAGGGAGGTCCTAATGAAAAACTGTTTTTT,CASKGGPNEKLFF
few,TRBJ1-3,-,TRBV7-2,TGTGCCAGCAGCTTAGTTCAGCTAAGCTCTGGAAACACCATATATTTT,CASSLVQLSSGNTIYF
-,TRBJ2-7,-,TRBV6-1,TGTGCCAGCAGCATGGCAGGGCCACCCTACGAGCAGTACTTC,CASSMAGPPYEQYF
-,TRBJ1-2,-,TRBV28,TGTGCCAGCAGTTCCATACAGGGCTGGCATGGCTACACCTTC,CASSSIQGWHGYTF
-,TRBJ1-6,TRBD1,TRBV4-1,TGCGCCAGCAGCTCTCAACAGGGGACACCCCTCCACTTT,CASSSQQGTPLHF
-,TRBJ2-2,-,TRBV19,TGTGCCAGTAGAAAGGGAAACCTCCCGACCGGGGAGCTGTTTTTT,CASRKGNLPTGELFF
-,TRBJ2-7,TRBD2,TRBV27,TGTGCCAGCAGTTTAAAGACTAGCGGCTCCTACGAGCAGTACTTC,CASSLKTSGSYEQYF
-,TRBJ1-2,-,TRBV27,TGTGCCAGCAGTTCTGAACACAGGGTACCGTTTGGCTACACCTTC,CASSSEHRVPFGYTF
once,TRBJ2-7,-,TRBV7-3,TGTGCCAGCAGCTTAATGCACAACTACGAGCAGTACTTC,CASSLMHNYEQYF
-,TRBJ2-5,TRBD2,TRBV11-2,TGTGCCAGCAGCTTAGGGGGCGGGGGGTCTGGAGAGACCCAGTACTTC,CASSLGGGGSGETQYF
few,TRBJ2-7,-,TRBV5-1,TGCGCCAGCAGCTTGGGAAGGGGGGAGATACTTGTCTACGAGCAGTACTTC,CASSLGRGEILVYEQYF
-,TRBJ2-2,-,TRBV27,TGTGCCAGCAGTTTCGGCAGTCTCCACACCGGGGAGCTGTTTTTT,CASSFGSLHTGELFF
-,TRBJ1-2,-,TRBV5-4,TGTGCCAGCAGACCGTACAGTCAACTCGACTATGGCTACACCTTC,CASRPYSQLDYGYTF
-,TRBJ2-7,TRBD1,TRBV18,TGTGCCAGCTCACCAGAGGGACAGATAATCTCCTACGAGCAGTACTTC,CASSPEGQIISYEQYF
few,TRBJ2-1,-,TRBV19,TGTGCCAGTGGCACCAATGAGCAGTTCTTC,CASGTNEQFF
-,TRBJ2-7,TRBD2,TRBV5-4,TGTGCCAGCAGCTTGGTCGCGGGAGGATTCTCCGAGCAGTACTTC,CASSLVAGGFSEQYF
-,TRBJ1-4,-,TRBV9,TGTGCCAGCAGCGATAGTGGAGCGGGCAACAATGAAAAACTGTTTTTT,CASSDSGAGNNEKLFF
-,TRBJ1-1,-,TRBV9,TGTGCCAGCAGCGTAGTCCCGGGGTACACTGAAGCTTTCTTT,CASSVVPGYTEAFF
-,TRBJ2-5,-,TRBV28,TGTGCCAGCAGCCGGTCGGTGGGACAAGAGACCCAGTACTTC,CASSRSVGQETQYF
-,TRBJ1-2,TRBD1,TRBV28,TGTGCCAGCAGTTTAACAGGGGATAACTATGGCTACACCTTC,CASSLTGDNYGYTF
-,TRBJ2-7,-,TRBV7-2,TGTGCCAGCAGTCAGACAGGTAGTGCCTACTACGAGCAGTACTTC,CASSQTGSAYYEQYF
-,TRBJ1-3,TRBD1,TRBV27,TGTGCCAGCAGTTTTACGAGGACAGGCCCCAAGAGCTCTGGAAACACCATATATTTT,CASSFTRTGPKSSGNTIYF
-,TRBJ2-3,-,TRBV6-1,TGTGCCAGCAGGCCACCAGGGGTCACAGATACGCAGTATTTT,CASRPPGVTDTQYF
-,TRBJ1-2,-,TRBV18,TGTGCCAGCTCACCCACCGCAGTCGGAAATGGCTACACCTTC,CASSPTAVGNGYTF
-,TRBJ2-1,-,TRBV2,TGTGCCAGCAGTGCGGCCAGCTCCTACAATGAGCAGTTCTTC,CASSAASSYNEQFF
-,TRBJ1-2,TRBD1,TRBV5-4,TGTGCCAGCAGCTCCCGGGACAGGGGCGGCAACTATGGCTACACCTTC,CASSSRDRGGNYGYTF
-,TRBJ1-5,-,TRBV30,TGTGCCTGGAGTGTACGTTCTCAGCCCCAGCATTTT,CAWSVRSQPQHF
-,TRBJ1-3,-,TRBV7-8,TGTGCCAGCAGCTTAGTAGGGCAGTTCTCTGGAAACACCATATATTTT,CASSLVGQFSGNTIYF
-,TRBJ2-6,TRBD1,TRBV10-3,TGTGCCATCAGTGAGTACCAGGGGGCTGGGTCTGGGGCCAACGTCCTGACTTTC,CAISEYQGAGSGANVLTF
-,TRBJ2-5,-,TRBV28,TGTGCCAGCAGTTTAGGGTGGAGGCAGGAAGAGACCCAGTACTTC,CASSLGWRQEETQYF
-,TRBJ2-3,TRBD1,TRBV7-2,TGTGCCAGCAGCCCTAGACAGGGGGGAAGTACAGATACGCAGTATTTT,CASSPRQGGSTDTQYF
-,TRBJ1-5,-,TRBV28,TGTGCCAGCAGGGACCCCGGGACATTCAATCAGCCCCAGCATTTT,CASRDPGTFNQPQHF
few,TRBJ2-5,-,TRBV5-1,TGCGCCAGCAGCTTCGACGGAACCTATGGGGAGACCCAGTACTTC,CASSFDGTYGETQYF
-,TRBJ2-5,-,TRBV27,TGTGCCAGCAGTTCGCAGCGGGTCCAAGAGACCCAGTACTTC,CASSSQRVQETQYF
-,TRBJ2-7,-,TRBV10-3,TGTGCCATCAGTGAGTCGACTCCTCGACCGGGGATGGCCTACGAGCAGTACTTC,CAISESTPRPGMAYEQYF
-,TRBJ2-1,TRBD2,TRBV29-1,TGCAGCGTTGACGGGGGGGGGTACAATGAGCAGTTCTTC,CSVDGGGYNEQFF
-,TRBJ2-1,TRBD2,TRBV7-2,TGTGCCAGCAGCTTACAAGCGGGGGCCAATGAGCAGTTCTTC,CASSLQAGANEQFF
-,TRBJ2-5,TRBD2,TRBV28,TGTGCCAGCAGATCACCCAGCGGGGCTCAAGAGACCCAGTACTTC,CASRSPSGAQETQYF
few,TRBJ1-1,-,TRBV6-5,TGTGCCAGCACCGGCGCGGGGTGGAACACTGAAGCTTTCTTT,CASTGAGWNTEAFF
-,TRBJ2-7,TRBD2,TRBV4-2,TGTGCCAGCAGCCAAGAAACTAGCGGGAGTTACGAGCAGTACTTC,CASSQETSGSYEQYF
-,TRBJ1-1,-,TRBV11-2,TGTGCCAGCAGCGTGACGGTAATGAACACTGAAGCTTTCTTT,CASSVTVMNTEAFF
-,TRBJ2-2,TRBD1,TRBV27,TGTGCCAGCAGTTTATCGGGACAGGGCAACACCGGGGAGCTGTTTTTT,CASSLSGQGNTGELFF